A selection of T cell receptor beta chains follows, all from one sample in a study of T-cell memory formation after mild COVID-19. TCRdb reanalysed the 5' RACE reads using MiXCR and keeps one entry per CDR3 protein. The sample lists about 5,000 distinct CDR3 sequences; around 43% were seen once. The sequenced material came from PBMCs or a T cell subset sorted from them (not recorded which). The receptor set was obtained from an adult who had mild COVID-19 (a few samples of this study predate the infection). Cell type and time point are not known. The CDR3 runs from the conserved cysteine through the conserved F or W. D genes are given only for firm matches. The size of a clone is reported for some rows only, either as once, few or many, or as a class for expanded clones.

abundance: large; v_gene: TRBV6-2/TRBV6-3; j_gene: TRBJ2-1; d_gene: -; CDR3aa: CASSTGPHNEQFF; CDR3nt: TGTGCCAGCAGTACTGGGCCCCACAATGAGCAGTTCTTC
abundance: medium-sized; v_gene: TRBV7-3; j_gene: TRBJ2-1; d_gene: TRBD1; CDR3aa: CASSLRGQGGNEQFF; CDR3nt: TGTGCCAGCAGCTTGAGGGGACAGGGGGGCAATGAGCAGTTCTTC
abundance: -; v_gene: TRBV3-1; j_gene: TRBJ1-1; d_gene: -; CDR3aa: CASSRTDLEAFF; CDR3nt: TGTGCCAGCAGTCGGACAGACCTTGAAGCTTTCTTT
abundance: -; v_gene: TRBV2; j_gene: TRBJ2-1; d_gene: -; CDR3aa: CASSEGLSYNEQFF; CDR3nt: TGTGCCAGCAGTGAAGGGCTTTCCTACAATGAGCAGTTCTTC
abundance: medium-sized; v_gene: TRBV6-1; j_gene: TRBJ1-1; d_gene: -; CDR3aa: CASSGILRNLNTEAFF; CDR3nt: TGTGCCAGCAGTGGCATCTTAAGGAATCTGAACACTGAAGCTTTCTTT
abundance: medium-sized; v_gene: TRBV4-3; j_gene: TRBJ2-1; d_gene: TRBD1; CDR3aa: CASSQDRGLYVEQFF; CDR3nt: TGCGCCAGCAGCCAAGACAGGGGGCTCTACGTTGAGCAGTTCTTC
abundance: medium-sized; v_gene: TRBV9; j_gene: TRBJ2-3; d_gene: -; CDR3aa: CASSVLGLRDTQYF; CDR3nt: TGTGCCAGCAGCGTACTAGGTCTCCGAGATACGCAGTATTTT
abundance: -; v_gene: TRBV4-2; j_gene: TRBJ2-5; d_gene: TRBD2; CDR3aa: CASRGDLETQYF; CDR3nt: TGTGCCAGCCGGGGGGATCTGGAGACCCAGTACTTC
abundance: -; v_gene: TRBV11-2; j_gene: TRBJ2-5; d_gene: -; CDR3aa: CASRGYQETQYF; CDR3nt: TGTGCCAGCCGGGGGTACCAAGAGACCCAGTACTTC
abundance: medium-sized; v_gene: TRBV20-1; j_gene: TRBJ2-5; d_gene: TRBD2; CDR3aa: CSATRVAGWETQYF; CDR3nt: TGCAGTGCTACGAGGGTAGCGGGGTGGGAGACCCAGTACTTC
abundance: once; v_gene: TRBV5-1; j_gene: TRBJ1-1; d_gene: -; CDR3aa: CASSLTRNTEAFF; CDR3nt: TGCGCCAGCAGCTTGACCAGGAACACTGAAGCTTTCTTT
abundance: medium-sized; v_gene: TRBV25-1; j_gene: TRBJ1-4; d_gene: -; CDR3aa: CASSDRDTIRANEKLFF; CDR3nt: TGTGCCAGCAGTGACCGGGACACTATTAGGGCTAATGAAAAACTGTTTTTT
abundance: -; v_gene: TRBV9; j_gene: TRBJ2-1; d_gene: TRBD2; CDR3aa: CASSAGTSGAYNEQFF; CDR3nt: TGTGCCAGCAGCGCAGGGACTAGCGGGGCCTACAATGAGCAGTTCTTC
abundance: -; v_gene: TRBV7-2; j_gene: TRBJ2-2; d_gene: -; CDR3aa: CASSLVGVWNTGELFF; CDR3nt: TGTGCCAGCAGCTTAGTCGGGGTCTGGAACACCGGGGAGCTGTTTTTT
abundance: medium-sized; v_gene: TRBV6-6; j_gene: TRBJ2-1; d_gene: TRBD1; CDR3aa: CASSQLPDRGTYNEQFF; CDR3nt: TGTGCCAGCAGTCAACTCCCGGACAGGGGTACCTACAATGAGCAGTTCTTC
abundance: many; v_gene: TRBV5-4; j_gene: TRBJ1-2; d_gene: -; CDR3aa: CASSLGLLVNYGYTF; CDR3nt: TGTGCCAGCAGCTTGGGGTTGCTTGTAAACTATGGCTACACCTTC
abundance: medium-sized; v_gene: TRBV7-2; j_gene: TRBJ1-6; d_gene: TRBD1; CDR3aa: CASSLSRTGINSPLHF; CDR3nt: TGTGCCAGCAGCCTCTCGAGGACAGGGATAAATTCACCCCTCCACTTT
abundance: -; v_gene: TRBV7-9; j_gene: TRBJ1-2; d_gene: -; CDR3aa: CASSFGGYTF; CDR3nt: TGTGCCAGCAGCTTTGGCGGCTACACCTTC
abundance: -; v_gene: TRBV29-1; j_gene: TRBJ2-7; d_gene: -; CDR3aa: CSYAGRGGEQYF; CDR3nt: TGCAGCTACGCGGGGAGAGGCGGCGAGCAGTACTTC
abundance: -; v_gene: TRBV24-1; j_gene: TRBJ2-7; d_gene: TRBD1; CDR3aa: CATSAGTGVSYEQYF; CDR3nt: TGTGCCACCAGCGCCGGGACAGGTGTCTCCTACGAGCAGTACTTC